This TCR beta chain was captured in a study of blood T cell repertoires in COVID-19. Across the whole study: Italy, Spain and the United States were the sources of the convalescent and acute COVID-19 samples. T cells, B-cell-depleted T cells, or PBMCs supplied cDNA or gDNA.

Original processing methods: Amplification from reference gene primers served as the basis for estimated nucleated cell counts. TCRdb's copy holds only in-frame clones and misses some; the assay was immunoSEQ multiplex PCR. For V, J and clone size, that table is used; D and trimming come from the DNA. The sample carries some 100,000 clones, 75% to 90% recorded once. In its sample, this clone was seen once. This sample also contains other DNA sequences that code for the same CDR3. V dropped 3 bases and J dropped 10; count of bases not matched to a gene: 5. The CDR3 extends over 14 amino acids. Germline V gene sequence: CDR1 MNHEY, CDR2 SMNVEV (reference sequence).

V and J are TRBV27 and TRBJ1-6; 8 bases fit TRBD1. The sample consisted of peripheral blood. This TCR derives from a woman between 65 and 79 years old with acute or convalescent COVID-19. The CDR3 DNA reads as TGTGCCAGCAGTTTCGGACAGGGTAACTCACCCCTCCACTTT. Amino acids: CASSFGQGNSPLHF.